This T cell receptor beta chain was captured in a study of T cell responses to AZD1222 COVID-19 vaccine. The study, taken as a whole, reports: Seropositive AZD1222 recipients at baseline numbered only five or six. CD4 TCRs associated with vaccination spanned spike, dominating at 160-218 and 743-854.

On this clone: Its antigen is unknown.

Only in-frame clones appear in the TCRdb table, and some are missing; sequencing was by immunoSEQ multiplex PCR. The data hold fewer than 150,000 clones, with around 84% observed a single time. The sample consisted of peripheral blood, taken 28 days after the second AZD1222 dose. The sequence came from an adult who received the AZD1222 COVID-19 vaccine.

This CDR3 reads CASSSFPGQGYSNQPQHF. As DNA, the CDR3 is TGTGCCAGCAGCTCGTTCCCGGGACAGGGATATAGCAATCAGCCCCAGCATTTT. The J gene is TRBJ1-5, the V gene TRBV13, with 9 nucleotides matching TRBD1. The CDR3 runs 18 residues. Germline CDR1 is PRHDT and CDR2 is FYEKMQ (reference sequence). With V trimmed by 4 bases and J by 0 bases, 10 bases remained unmatched. Looking up the rest from reference TRBV13 and TRBJ1-5 gives the full variable domain: AAGVIQSPRHLIKEKRETATLKCYPIPRHDTVYWYQQGPGQDPQFLISFYEKMQSDKGSIPDRFSAQQFSDYHSELNMSSLELGDSALYFCASSSFPGQGYSNQPQHFGDGTRLSIL.